Shown below are 6 T cell receptor beta chains from a single sample sequenced in a study of control samples from healthy donors and cancer patients. The table came from immunoSEQ multiplex PCR; TCRdb's copy has only in-frame clones and leaves some out. In the table there are roughly 73,000 clones, 92% of which are singletons. Material for sequencing was blood. The source is a woman aged 60 to 75 in good health.

Written as DNA, the CDR3 is TGTGCCACCAGCAGAGTAAAGACAGGGGCGGGTGAAAAACTGTTTTTT. Its translation: CATSRVKTGAGEKLFF. The chain is built from TRBV15 and TRBJ1-4, with 8 bases lining up with TRBD1. The V gene end was trimmed by 1 base and the J gene end by 7 bases; junction bases not matched to a gene: 8. The germline CDR1 and CDR2 sequences are LNHNV and YYDKDF (reference sequence). The CDR3 has 16 residues.

The J gene is TRBJ1-5, the V gene TRBV24-1, with no clear D. V dropped 5 bases and J dropped 9 bases, with 16 bases sitting between them. The germline V gene has CDR1 KGHDR and CDR2 SFDVKD. This CDR3 comprises 14 residues. The CDR3 loop is CATSASSVVRPQHF. The CDR3 DNA reads as TGTGCCACCAGTGCAAGCTCGGTGGTTCGGCCCCAGCATTTT.

V is TRBV7-3 and J is TRBJ2-3, with D hard to call. Germline CDR1 is SGHTA and CDR2 is FQGTGA. Trimming pared 3 bases from V and 3 bases from J, leaving 7 bases between. This CDR3 has 13 amino acids. The CDR3 nucleotides are TGTGCCAGCAGCTTTCTCGTAACAGATACGCAGTATTTT. This translates into CASSFLVTDTQYF.

The sample holds one count of this clone. This rearrangement joins TRBV30 to TRBJ2-1; D not certain. The CDR3 totals 11 residues. Trimming pared 4 bases from V and 6 bases from J, leaving 7 bases between. CDR1 and CDR2 from the germline V gene are GTSNPN and SVGIG (reference sequence). This chain's CDR3 is CAWTQLNEQFF. CDR3 coding DNA: TGTGCCTGGACCCAGCTCAATGAGCAGTTCTTC.

In regard to this clone: The junction departs from the called germline gene at one end, perhaps through a read error. This sequence joins TRBV10-3 and TRBJ2-7, with TRBD2 identical over 7 bases. Germline loops: CDR1 ENHRY, CDR2 SYGVKD. This CDR3 has 14 residues. As DNA, the CDR3 is TGTGCCATCAGCCCCGGACTAGGCTCCGACGAGCAGTACTTC. Residues: CAISPGLGSDEQYF.

CDR3 in amino acids: CASSEAISGANVLTF. In DNA, the CDR3 is TGTGCCAGCAGTGAGGCTATCTCTGGGGCCAACGTCCTGACTTTC. The genes are TRBV6-1 and TRBJ2-6; no clear D gene. CDR1 and CDR2 from the germline V gene are MNHNS and SASEGT. The CDR3 sequence is 15 residues long. V was shortened by 3 bases and J by 0 bases, with 6 bases between the two germline ends.